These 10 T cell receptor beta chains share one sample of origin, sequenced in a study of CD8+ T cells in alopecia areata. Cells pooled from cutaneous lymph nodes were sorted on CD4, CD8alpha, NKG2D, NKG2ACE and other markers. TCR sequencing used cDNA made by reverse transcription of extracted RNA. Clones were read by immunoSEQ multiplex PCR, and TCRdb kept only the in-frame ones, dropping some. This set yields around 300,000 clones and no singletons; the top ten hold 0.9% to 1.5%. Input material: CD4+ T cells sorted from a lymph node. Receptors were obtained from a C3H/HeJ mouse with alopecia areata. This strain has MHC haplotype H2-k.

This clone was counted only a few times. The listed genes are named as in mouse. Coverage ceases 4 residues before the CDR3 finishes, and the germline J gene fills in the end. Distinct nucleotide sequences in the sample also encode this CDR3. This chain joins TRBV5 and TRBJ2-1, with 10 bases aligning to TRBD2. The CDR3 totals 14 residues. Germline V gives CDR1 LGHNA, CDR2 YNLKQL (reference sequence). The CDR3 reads CASSQETGGAEQFF. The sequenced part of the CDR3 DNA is TGTGCCAGCAGCCAAGAGACTGGGGGGGCT.

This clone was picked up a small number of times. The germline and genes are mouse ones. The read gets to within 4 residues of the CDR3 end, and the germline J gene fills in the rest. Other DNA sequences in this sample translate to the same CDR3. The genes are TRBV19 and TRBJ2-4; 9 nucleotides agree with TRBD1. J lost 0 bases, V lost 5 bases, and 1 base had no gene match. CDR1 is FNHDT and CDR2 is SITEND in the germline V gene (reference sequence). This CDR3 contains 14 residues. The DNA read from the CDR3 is TGTGCCAGCAGGGACAGGGGTAGTCAAAAC. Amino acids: CASRDRGSQN. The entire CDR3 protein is CASRDRGSQNTLYF.

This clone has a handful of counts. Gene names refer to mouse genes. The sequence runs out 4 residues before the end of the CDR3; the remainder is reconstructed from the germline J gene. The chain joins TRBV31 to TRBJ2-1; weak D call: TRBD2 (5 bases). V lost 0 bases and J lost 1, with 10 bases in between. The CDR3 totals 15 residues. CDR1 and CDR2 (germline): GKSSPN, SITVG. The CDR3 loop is CAWSLRWENYAEQFF. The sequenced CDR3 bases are TGTGCCTGGAGTCTACGCTGGGAGAACTATGCT.

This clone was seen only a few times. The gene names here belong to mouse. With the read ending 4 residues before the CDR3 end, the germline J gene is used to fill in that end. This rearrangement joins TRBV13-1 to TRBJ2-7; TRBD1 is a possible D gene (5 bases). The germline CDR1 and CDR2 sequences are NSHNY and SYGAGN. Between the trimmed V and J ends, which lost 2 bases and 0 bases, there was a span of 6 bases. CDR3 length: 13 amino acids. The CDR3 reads CASSEGVSYEQYF. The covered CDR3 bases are TGTGCCAGCAGTGAAGGGGTCTCCTAT.

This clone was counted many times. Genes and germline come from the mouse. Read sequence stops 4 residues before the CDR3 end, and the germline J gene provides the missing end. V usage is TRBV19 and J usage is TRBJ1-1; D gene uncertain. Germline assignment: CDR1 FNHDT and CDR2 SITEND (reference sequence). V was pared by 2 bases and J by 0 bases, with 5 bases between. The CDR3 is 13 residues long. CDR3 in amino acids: CASSMGTNTEVFF. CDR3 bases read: TGTGCCAGCAGTATGGGGACAAACACA.

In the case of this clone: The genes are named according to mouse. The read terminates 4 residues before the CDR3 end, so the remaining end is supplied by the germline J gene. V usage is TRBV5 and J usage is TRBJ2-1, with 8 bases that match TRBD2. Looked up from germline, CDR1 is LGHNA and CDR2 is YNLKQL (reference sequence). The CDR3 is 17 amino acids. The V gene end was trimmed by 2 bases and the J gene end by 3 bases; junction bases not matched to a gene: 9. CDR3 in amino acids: CASSQKRTGTGYAEQFF. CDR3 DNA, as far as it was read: TGTGCCAGCAGCCAAAAGAGGACGGGGACTGGCTATGCT.

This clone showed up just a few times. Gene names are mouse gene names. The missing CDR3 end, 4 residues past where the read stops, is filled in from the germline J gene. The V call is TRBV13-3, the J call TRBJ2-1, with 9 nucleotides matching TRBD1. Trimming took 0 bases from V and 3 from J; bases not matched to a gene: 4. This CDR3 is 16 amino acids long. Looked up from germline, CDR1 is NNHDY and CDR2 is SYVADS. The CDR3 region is CASSDARDRAYAEQFF. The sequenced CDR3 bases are TGTGCCAGCAGTGATGCAAGGGACAGGGCCTATGCT.

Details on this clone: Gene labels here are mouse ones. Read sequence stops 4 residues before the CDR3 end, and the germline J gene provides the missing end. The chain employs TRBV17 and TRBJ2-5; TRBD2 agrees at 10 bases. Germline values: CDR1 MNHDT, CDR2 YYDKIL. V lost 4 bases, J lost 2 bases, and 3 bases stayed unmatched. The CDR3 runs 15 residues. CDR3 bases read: TGTGCTAGCAGTATCTGGGGGGGCCTCCAAGAC. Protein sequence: CASSIWGGLQD. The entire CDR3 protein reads CASSIWGGLQDTQYF.

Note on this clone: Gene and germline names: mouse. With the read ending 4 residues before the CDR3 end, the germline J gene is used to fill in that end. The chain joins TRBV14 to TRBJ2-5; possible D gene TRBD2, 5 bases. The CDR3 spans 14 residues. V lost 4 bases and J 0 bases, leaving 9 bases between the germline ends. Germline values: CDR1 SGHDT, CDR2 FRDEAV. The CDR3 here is CASSLLDNQDTQYF. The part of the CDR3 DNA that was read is TGTGCCAGCAGTCTACTGGATAACCAAGAC.

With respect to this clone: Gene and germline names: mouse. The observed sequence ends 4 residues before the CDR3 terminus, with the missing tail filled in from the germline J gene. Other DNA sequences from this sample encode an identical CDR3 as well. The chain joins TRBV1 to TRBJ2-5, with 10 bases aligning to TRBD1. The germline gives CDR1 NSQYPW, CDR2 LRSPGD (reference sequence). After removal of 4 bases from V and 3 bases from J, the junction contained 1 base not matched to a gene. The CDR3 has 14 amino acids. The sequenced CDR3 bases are TGCACCTGCAGTGGACAGGGGGCGCAAGAC. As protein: CTCSGQGAQD. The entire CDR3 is CTCSGQGAQDTQYF. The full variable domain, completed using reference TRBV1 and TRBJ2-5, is VTLLEQNPRWRLVPRGQAVNLRCILKNSQYPWMSWYQQDLQKQLQWLFTLRSPGDKEVKSLPGADYLATRVTDTELRLQVANMSQGRTLYCTCSGQGAQDTQYFGPGTRLLVL.